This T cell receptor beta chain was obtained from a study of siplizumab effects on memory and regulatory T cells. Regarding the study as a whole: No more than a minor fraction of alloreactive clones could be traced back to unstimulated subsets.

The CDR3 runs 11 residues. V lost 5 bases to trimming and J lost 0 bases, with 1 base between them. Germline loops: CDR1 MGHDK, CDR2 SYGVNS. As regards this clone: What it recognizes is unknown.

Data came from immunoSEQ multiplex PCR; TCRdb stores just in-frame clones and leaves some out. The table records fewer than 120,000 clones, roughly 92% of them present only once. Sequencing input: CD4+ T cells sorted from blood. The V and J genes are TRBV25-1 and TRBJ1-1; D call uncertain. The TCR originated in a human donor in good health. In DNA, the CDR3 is TGTGCCAGCAGTCTGAACACTGAAGCTTTCTTT. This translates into CASSLNTEAFF.